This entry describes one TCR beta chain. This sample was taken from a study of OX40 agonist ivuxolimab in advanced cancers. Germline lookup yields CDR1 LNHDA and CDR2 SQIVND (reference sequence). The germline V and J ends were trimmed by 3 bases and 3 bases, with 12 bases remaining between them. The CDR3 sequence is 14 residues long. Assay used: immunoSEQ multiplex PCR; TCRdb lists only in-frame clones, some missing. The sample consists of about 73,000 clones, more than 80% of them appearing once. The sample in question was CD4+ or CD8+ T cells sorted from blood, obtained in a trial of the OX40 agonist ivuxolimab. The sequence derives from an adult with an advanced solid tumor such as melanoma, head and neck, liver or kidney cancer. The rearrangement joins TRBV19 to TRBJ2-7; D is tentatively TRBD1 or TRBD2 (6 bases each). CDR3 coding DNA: TGTGCCAGTAGTATTAGGGGGGCTATCTACGAGCAGTACTTC. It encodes CASSIRGAIYEQYF.